Listed below are T cell receptor beta chains from one sample, sequenced in a study of blood T cell repertoires in COVID-19. Clones were sequenced by immunoSEQ multiplex PCR, and TCRdb holds only the in-frame ones, with some missing. This table holds about 190,000 clones, around 91% found once. Material: peripheral blood. Every receptor here comes from a man in his fifties with acute or convalescent COVID-19. The CDR3 runs from the conserved cysteine through the conserved F or W. D genes are given only for firm matches. Clone sizes are given selectively: once, few, many, or a class where the clone is expanded.

>14|TRBJ1-2|TRBV28|NA|NA
CASSLGGAPYGYTF
TGTGCCAGCAGTTTAGGGGGCGCGCCCTATGGCTACACCTTC
>13|TRBJ1-5|TRBV3-1/TRBV3-2|NA|NA
CASSQDRGQPQHF
TGTGCCAGCAGCCAAGATAGGGGACAGCCCCAGCATTTT
>15|TRBJ1-5|TRBV28|NA|NA
CASMRQRGGNQPQHF
TGTGCCAGCATGCGGCAACGGGGTGGCAATCAGCCCCAGCATTTT
>16|TRBJ2-5|TRBV5-1|TRBD1|NA
CASSLIAGGKQETQYF
TGCGCCAGCAGCTTGATTGCAGGGGGTAAACAAGAGACCCAGTACTTC
>15|TRBJ2-1|TRBV7-9|TRBD2|NA
CASSSTGTNYNEQFF
TGTGCCAGCAGCTCTACCGGGACTAATTACAATGAGCAGTTCTTC
>14|TRBJ2-7|TRBV28|NA|NA
CASSWQGNAYEQYF
TGTGCCAGCAGTTGGCAGGGGAACGCCTACGAGCAGTACTTC
>11|TRBJ1-1|TRBV20-1|NA|NA
CSAFHWTEAFF
TGCAGTGCTTTTCACTGGACTGAAGCTTTCTTT
>16|TRBJ2-3|TRBV15|NA|NA
CATSREYGSGTDTQYF
TGTGCCACCAGCAGAGAGTACGGGAGTGGTACAGATACGCAGTATTTT
>15|TRBJ2-3|TRBV7-2|NA|NA
CASSPQTGGTDTQYF
TGTGCCAGCAGCCCTCAGACAGGTGGCACAGATACGCAGTATTTT
>15|TRBJ2-7|TRBV7-9|TRBD2|NA
CASSPTSGVPYEQYF
TGTGCCAGCAGCCCGACTAGCGGGGTACCCTACGAGCAGTACTTC
>16|TRBJ2-2|TRBV27|NA|NA
CASSLGTDRNTGELFF
TGTGCCAGCAGTTTGGGTACAGACAGGAACACCGGGGAGCTGTTTTTT
>14|TRBJ2-7|TRBV2|NA|NA
CASSFGRGSYEQYF
TGTGCCAGCAGCTTCGGACGGGGCTCCTACGAGCAGTACTTC
>17|TRBJ1-2|TRBV4-2|NA|NA
CASSQEGGKTANYGYTF
TGTGCCAGCAGCCAAGAAGGGGGAAAAACAGCGAACTATGGCTACACCTTC
>17|TRBJ2-3|TRBV7-6|TRBD2|NA
CASSLGLAGGGADTQYF
TGTGCCAGCAGCTTAGGACTAGCGGGGGGCGGGGCAGATACGCAGTATTTT
>14|TRBJ2-2|TRBV29-1|TRBD1|NA
CSVRQGPGTGELFF
TGCAGCGTGCGACAGGGCCCCGGGACCGGGGAGCTGTTTTTT
>11|TRBJ1-5|TRBV9|NA|NA
CASRGRQPQHF
TGTGCCAGCAGAGGGAGACAGCCCCAGCATTTT
>14|TRBJ2-7|TRBV28|TRBD1|NA
CASSGPGQGLLQYF
TGTGCCAGCAGTGGTCCGGGACAGGGACTCCTGCAGTACTTC
>15|TRBJ2-7|TRBV9|TRBD2|few
CASSVAGGPIPEQYF
TGTGCCAGCAGCGTAGCGGGAGGGCCTATCCCCGAGCAGTACTTC
>15|TRBJ1-1|TRBV27|NA|NA
CASRGGGVMNTEAFF
TGTGCCAGCAGAGGGGGTGGGGTCATGAACACTGAAGCTTTCTTT
>15|TRBJ2-5|TRBV10-2|TRBD1|once
CASGSPGQGRETQYF
TGCGCCAGCGGATCCCCAGGACAGGGGCGCGAGACCCAGTACTTC
>15|TRBJ2-1|TRBV18|TRBD2|NA
CATQPSGSSYNEQFF
TGTGCCACGCAACCTAGCGGGAGTTCCTACAATGAGCAGTTCTTC
>16|TRBJ1-4|TRBV18|TRBD1|NA
CASSPSSGQGEEKLFF
TGTGCCAGCTCACCTTCGTCGGGACAGGGTGAAGAAAAACTGTTTTTT
>14|TRBJ1-2|TRBV5-1|NA|NA
CASSADGGGRGYTF
TGCGCCAGCAGCGCGGACGGCGGAGGACGTGGCTACACCTTC
>14|TRBJ1-2|TRBV6-5|NA|once
CASSYEGRSYGYTF
TGTGCCAGCAGTTATGAGGGTCGGAGTTATGGCTACACCTTC
>15|TRBJ2-1|TRBV5-1|TRBD2|few
CASSPPAGGRNEQFF
TGCGCCAGCAGCCCCCCCGCGGGAGGGCGCAATGAGCAGTTCTTC
>16|TRBJ2-4|TRBV6-6|TRBD2|NA
CASSLLAGGQANIQYF
TGTGCCAGCAGTTTGCTAGCGGGGGGGCAGGCAAACATTCAGTACTTC
>13|TRBJ1-1|TRBV5-1|NA|NA
CASSLWGGTEAFF
TGCGCCAGCAGCTTGTGGGGGGGCACTGAAGCTTTCTTT
>19|TRBJ2-1|TRBV12-5|TRBD1|NA
CASGRNRDGQEVAEGEQFF
TGTGCTAGTGGCCGCAACCGGGACGGACAGGAGGTAGCTGAAGGTGAGCAGTTCTTC
>13|TRBJ1-1|TRBV6-5|NA|once
CASRTAGATEAFF
TGTGCCAGCCGGACGGCTGGGGCTACTGAAGCTTTCTTT
>11|TRBJ1-2|TRBV11-1|NA|NA
CASSPVEGYTF
TGTGCCAGCAGCCCCGTGGAGGGCTACACCTTC
>15|TRBJ1-2|TRBV9|NA|NA
CASTQSPQGNYGYTF
TGTGCCAGCACTCAGAGCCCTCAGGGGAACTATGGCTACACCTTC
>15|TRBJ2-2|TRBV7-6|NA|NA
CASSLAGGNTGELFF
TGTGCCAGCAGCTTAGCGGGAGGAAACACCGGGGAGCTGTTTTTT
>15|TRBJ2-5|TRBV5-1|NA|NA
CASSLAGTLEETQYF
TGCGCCAGCAGCTTGGCCGGGACACTCGAAGAGACCCAGTACTTC
>17|TRBJ2-7|TRBV25-1|TRBD1|NA
CASSDPGQGPRNDEQYF
TGTGCCAGCAGTGATCCGGGACAGGGTCCCCGCAACGACGAGCAGTACTTC
>17|TRBJ2-2|TRBV9|TRBD2|NA
CASSVGTSGGTTGELFF
TGTGCCAGCAGCGTAGGGACTAGCGGGGGCACCACCGGGGAGCTGTTTTTT
>15|TRBJ2-1|TRBV5-1|TRBD2|NA
CASSLGLAGNNEQFF
TGCGCCAGCAGCCTCGGACTAGCGGGAAACAATGAGCAGTTCTTC
>15|TRBJ2-3|TRBV6-4|TRBD2|NA
CASSRTSFSTDTQYF
TGTGCCAGCAGCCGGACTAGCTTTTCGACAGATACGCAGTATTTT
>14|TRBJ2-1|TRBV19|NA|NA
CASSIDQGPREQFF
TGTGCCAGTAGTATAGATCAGGGTCCTAGGGAGCAGTTCTTC
>14|TRBJ2-3|TRBV6-5|NA|NA
CASIPGVTMNTQYF
TGTGCCAGCATACCGGGGGTTACGATGAATACGCAGTATTTT
>18|TRBJ2-7|TRBV6-6|TRBD2|once
CASSLSTSGTRGSYEQYF
TGTGCCAGCAGTCTCTCGACTAGCGGGACCCGCGGGTCTTACGAGCAGTACTTC
>14|TRBJ1-2|TRBV5-1|TRBD1|NA
CASSSDGTGGGYTF
TGCGCCAGCAGCTCGGACGGGACAGGGGGCGGCTACACCTTC
>11|TRBJ2-7|TRBV28|NA|NA
CASSFIYEQYF
TGTGCCAGCAGTTTTATATACGAGCAGTACTTC
>16|TRBJ2-7|TRBV7-9|TRBD2|few
CASSRRTSGTLWEQYF
TGTGCCAGCAGCCGACGGACTAGCGGGACCCTCTGGGAGCAGTACTTC
>15|TRBJ2-2|TRBV5-4|TRBD1|NA
CASSLGGGSTGELFF
TGTGCCAGCAGCTTAGGGGGCGGGTCTACCGGGGAGCTGTTTTTT
>16|TRBJ2-7|TRBV15|TRBD2|few
CATSRDLWREGYEQYF
TGTGCCACCAGCAGAGATTTGTGGCGGGAGGGGTACGAGCAGTACTTC
>14|TRBJ2-2|TRBV6-6|NA|NA
CASGPGKWTGELFF
TGTGCCAGCGGACCAGGGAAGTGGACCGGGGAGCTGTTTTTT
>16|TRBJ2-1|TRBV11-2|TRBD2|once
CASSTRLAGEYNEQFF
TGTGCCAGCAGCACACGACTAGCGGGGGAGTACAATGAGCAGTTCTTC
>15|TRBJ1-5|TRBV3-1/TRBV3-2|TRBD1|NA
CASSQDLTGVQPQHF
TGTGCCAGCAGCCAAGATCTTACAGGGGTTCAGCCCCAGCATTTT
>16|TRBJ1-4|TRBV9|NA|few
CASSVASGRSDEKLFF
TGTGCCAGCAGCGTAGCTTCAGGGAGGTCGGATGAAAAACTGTTTTTT